This T cell receptor beta chain was recovered during a study of cytomegalovirus exposure and HLA in healthy donors. This clone has a handful of counts. CDR3 length equals 13 residues. Germline CDR1 is MNHEY and CDR2 is SMNVEV (reference sequence). V was pared by 5 bases and J by 4 bases, with 11 bases between. 13 Jbeta primers and 60 Vbeta primers were used for the PCR. The assay was immunoSEQ multiplex PCR, and TCRdb's table has in-frame clones only and misses some. Of 100,000 to 150,000 clones in the sample, about three quarters were seen once. This receptor was taken from a woman aged 18-29 years in good health and CMV-seronegative. Sequenced input: PBMCs. The J gene is TRBJ1-2, the V gene TRBV27; TRBD1 might be the D (5 bases). The CDR3 nucleotides read TGTGCCAGCAGTCCAGGGATTTTCTATGGCTACACCTTC. Translating gives CASSPGIFYGYTF.